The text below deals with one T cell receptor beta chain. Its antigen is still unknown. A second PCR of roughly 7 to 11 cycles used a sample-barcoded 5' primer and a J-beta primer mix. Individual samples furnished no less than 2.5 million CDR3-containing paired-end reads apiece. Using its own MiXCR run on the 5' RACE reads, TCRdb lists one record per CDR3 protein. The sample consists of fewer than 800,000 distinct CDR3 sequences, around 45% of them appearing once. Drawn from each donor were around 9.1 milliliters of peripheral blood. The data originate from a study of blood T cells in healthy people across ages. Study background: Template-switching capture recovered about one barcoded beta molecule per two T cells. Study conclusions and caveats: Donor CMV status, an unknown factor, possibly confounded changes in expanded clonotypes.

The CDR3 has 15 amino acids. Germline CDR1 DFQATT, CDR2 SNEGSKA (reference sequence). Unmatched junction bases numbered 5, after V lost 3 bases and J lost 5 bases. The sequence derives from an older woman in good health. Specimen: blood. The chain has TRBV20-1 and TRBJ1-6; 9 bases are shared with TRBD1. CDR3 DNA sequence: TGCAGTGCTAGCCCCTGGACAGGGGATAATTCACCCCTCCACTTT. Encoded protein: CSASPWTGDNSPLHF.